The 5 T cell receptor beta chains below were found in one sample sequenced in a study of T-cell reconstitution after alpha-beta-depleted transplantation in children. It was with unique molecular identifiers that the TCRbeta library was prepared. Via MiXCR, TCRdb re-called the PCR reads, giving one row per CDR3 protein. The sample comprises approximately 500,000 distinct CDR3 sequences, 10% of which are singletons, and just over 2% rests with the top ten. The sequenced sample was PBMCs, obtained before TCRalphabeta/CD19-depleted stem cell transplant. These receptors all stem from a child younger than 10 with inherited bone marrow failure, due to receive a stem cell transplant.

This clonotype has at least ten counts. The V and J genes are TRBV10-3 and TRBJ2-7; TRBD2 aligns across 10 bases. The germline V gene encodes CDR1 ENHRY and CDR2 SYGVKD. The J segment lost 2 bases and the V segment lost 3 bases, leaving 7 bases of the junction unmatched. The CDR3 consists of 16 residues. The DNA of the CDR3 is TGTGCCATCAGTGATCCGACTAGCGGGTACCCCTACGAGCAGTACTTC. Amino acid sequence: CAISDPTSGYPYEQYF.

This clonotype was detected many times. The gene calls are TRBV2 and TRBJ1-2; D is unresolved. The V gene lost 6 bases and the J gene lost 4 bases, with 15 bases spanning the gap. Germline assignment: CDR1 SNHLY and CDR2 FYNNEI. This CDR3 spans 14 amino acids. CDR3 nucleotide sequence: TGTGCCAGCAGGAGCCTCGAAGGAGGCTATGGCTACACCTTC. This encodes CASRSLEGGYGYTF.

This clonotype was counted only a few times. One end of the junction varies from germline; a read error may be responsible. The chain uses TRBV7-7 and TRBJ2-5; either TRBD1 or TRBD2 may fit D (6 bases each). Germline CDR1 reads SSHAT; CDR2 reads FNYEAQ (reference sequence). There are 13 residues in the CDR3. The CDR3 DNA is TGTGCTAGCAGGGGAGGCACACAAGAGACCCAGTACTTC. This encodes CASRGGTQETQYF.

This clonotype was seen at least ten times. The chain links TRBV9 to TRBJ2-2, with 8 bases matching TRBD1. With V trimmed by 4 bases and J by 0 bases, 8 bases remained unmatched. CDR1 SGDLS and CDR2 YYNGEE come from the germline V gene. The CDR3 sequence is 17 residues long. Here the CDR3 DNA reads TGTGCCAGCAGCCCATTTCAGGGGGCCTCGAACACCGGGGAGCTGTTTTTT. It codes for CASSPFQGASNTGELFF.

This clonotype was seen repeatedly, ten times or more. The V gene is TRBV5-1, the J gene TRBJ2-6; D is possibly TRBD1 or TRBD2 (5 bases each). CDR1 is SGHRS, CDR2 YFSETQ, per germline. This CDR3 has 18 residues. V lost 0 bases, J lost 0 bases, and 13 bases lay in between. CDR3: CASSLGGRTNSGANVLTF. The CDR3 region has the DNA TGCGCCAGCAGCTTGGGGGGACGGACAAACTCTGGGGCCAACGTCCTGACTTTC.